This T cell receptor (beta chain) was observed in a study of human T cells and chemical hapten exposure. Germline values: CDR1 MDHEN, CDR2 SYDVKM. V lost 3 bases and J lost 5, with 13 bases in between. The CDR3 is made up of 14 amino acids. MiXCR was run by TCRdb on the RACE reads, yielding one entry per CDR3 protein. The data hold roughly 100,000 distinct CDR3 sequences, with under 40% observed a single time. Time point denoted: patch test 3, about 24 weeks after DPC sensitization. Described treatment: therapeutic diphenylcyclopropenone sensitization with weekly scalp DPC. The sample here was whole blood, taken in connection with sensitization to the hapten diphenylcyclopropenone (DPC). The receptor's source is a man aged 40-50 years with alopecia areata. Some clones in this sample may be carry-over from other donors' samples. The chain has TRBV28 and TRBJ1-1, with no clear D. DNA for the CDR3: TGTGCCAGCAGTTTCGGCACCATGGGGACTGAAGCTTTCTTT. This sequence encodes CASSFGTMGTEAFF.